This T cell receptor (beta chain) was recorded in a study of T cells in Graves' hyperthyroidism and ophthalmopathy. This clonotype has ten or more counts. Its antigen remains unknown. V was cut by 6 bases and J by 1 base, with 9 bases left in between. The CDR3 is 13 residues long. The germline CDR1 and CDR2 sequences are KGHDR and SFDVKD. Study-level points and caveats: The majority of expanded thyroid clonotypes above 0.001 also appeared in blood.

The investigators amplified TCR beta CDR3 regions from RNA transcripts. An initial round of RT-PCR targeting the TCR CDR3 relied on the HTBI primer set. A single record per CDR3 protein comes from TCRdb applying MiXCR to the multiplex PCR reads. The repertoire has 600,000 to 700,000 distinct CDR3 sequences, roughly 45% of them found once; the top ten carry less than 8.5%. Sequencing was performed on peripheral blood or thyroid tissue (not recorded which). The rearrangement joins TRBV24-1 to TRBJ2-7, with a possible D match to TRBD1 (6 bases). This receptor was identified in an adult man with Graves' disease, either hyperthyroidism or ophthalmopathy (not recorded which). CDR3 in DNA: TGTGCCACCAGTCCGACAGGTTCCTACGAGCAGTACTTC. This sequence encodes CATSPTGSYEQYF.